A selection of T cell receptor beta chains follows, all from one sample in a study of CD8 T cells in ankylosing spondylitis. TCRdb re-called the 5' RACE reads with MiXCR, one entry per CDR3 protein. The table shows 250,000 or so distinct CDR3 sequences, with about 24% occurring only once. Sequencing used blood, either unsorted or a sorted T cell fraction (not recorded which). The receptors come from a male donor with ankylosing spondylitis or in good health (not recorded which). Both conserved end residues are part of each CDR3. The order of the fields is CDR3 length, J gene, D gene, V gene, clone size, CDR3 protein, CDR3 DNA. A D gene is named only where the DNA matches it firmly. Clone size appears in some rows only: once, few, many, or a class for an expanded clone.

>12|TRBJ2-1|-|TRBV29-1|-
CSVDTAGEGSFF
TGCAGCGTTGATACGGCAGGAGAAGGGTCGTTCTTC
>16|TRBJ2-3|TRBD1|TRBV5-1|-
CASSRGGQGAGDTQYF
TGCGCCAGCAGCCGAGGGGGACAGGGGGCCGGAGATACGCAGTATTTT
>14|TRBJ1-4|-|TRBV20-1|many
CSASVFATNEKLFF
TGCAGTGCTAGTGTATTTGCGACTAATGAAAAACTGTTTTTT
>14|TRBJ1-2|-|TRBV10-2|-
CASSASGIYHGYTF
TGCGCCAGCAGTGCTTCGGGGATTTACCATGGCTACACCTTC
>16|TRBJ2-5|TRBD1|TRBV10-3|few
CAISDQRTGALETQYF
TGTGCCATCAGTGACCAAAGGACAGGTGCCCTGGAGACCCAGTACTTC
>12|TRBJ2-3|-|TRBV2|-
CASKLGTDTQYF
TGTGCCAGCAAGCTAGGGACAGATACGCAGTATTTT
>12|TRBJ2-3|-|TRBV29-1|many
CSVEDGTDTQYF
TGCAGCGTTGAAGACGGGACAGATACGCAGTATTTT
>16|TRBJ2-3|TRBD2|TRBV19|-
CASRPWRASGDDTQYF
TGTGCCAGTAGGCCCTGGAGGGCTAGCGGGGACGATACGCAGTATTTT
>15|TRBJ2-2|-|TRBV7-2|many
CASSPGPRKPGELFF
TGTGCCAGCAGCCCGGGACCCAGAAAACCCGGGGAGCTGTTTTTT
>14|TRBJ2-3|-|TRBV5-1|few
CASSSGLPTDTQYF
TGCGCCAGCAGCTCCGGGCTTCCCACAGATACGCAGTATTTT
>14|TRBJ2-1|-|TRBV4-1|many
CASSPGGRGDEQFF
TGCGCCAGCAGCCCGGGGGGCCGGGGGGATGAGCAGTTCTTC
>13|TRBJ2-1|-|TRBV20-1|few
CSAFRDSSYEQFF
TGCAGTGCCTTCCGGGACTCATCATATGAGCAGTTCTTC
>14|TRBJ2-5|-|TRBV18|-
CASSQQGSGETQYF
TGTGCCAGCTCGCAACAGGGAAGCGGGGAGACCCAGTACTTC
>15|TRBJ2-1|TRBD1|TRBV20-1|many
CSARGTGAPLNEQFF
TGCAGTGCTAGAGGGACAGGGGCCCCACTCAATGAGCAGTTCTTC
>15|TRBJ2-7|TRBD1|TRBV7-6|-
CASSQGKTGTYEQYF
TGTGCCAGCAGCCAGGGAAAGACAGGGACCTACGAGCAGTACTTC
>15|TRBJ2-1|TRBD2|TRBV6-1|few
CASSTPGGATSEQFF
TGTGCCAGCAGTACACCCGGGGGGGCTACGAGTGAGCAGTTCTTC
>13|TRBJ2-3|-|TRBV12-3/TRBV12-4|-
CASSLRNSDTQYF
TGTGCCAGCAGTTTAAGAAACTCAGATACGCAGTATTTT
>13|TRBJ1-1|-|TRBV18|few
CASSLNAHTEAFF
TGTGCCAGCTCACTCAATGCCCACACTGAAGCTTTCTTT
>13|TRBJ2-1|-|TRBV20-1|few
CSAREGSLNEQFF
TGCAGTGCTAGAGAAGGCAGCCTCAATGAGCAGTTCTTC
>14|TRBJ2-2|TRBD1|TRBV2|many
CASSVDRGRGELFF
TGTGCCAGCAGTGTAGACAGGGGGCGCGGGGAGCTGTTTTTT
>11|TRBJ2-3|-|TRBV29-1|-
CSGSDTGTQYF
TGCAGCGGCTCGGACACGGGTACGCAGTATTTT
>15|TRBJ1-5|-|TRBV9|-
CASSETGSSDRPQHF
TGTGCCAGCAGCGAAACAGGGAGTTCAGACCGGCCCCAGCATTTT
>14|TRBJ1-1|-|TRBV12-3/TRBV12-4|many
CASRRSTQGQGAFF
TGTGCCAGCAGGAGGTCAACCCAGGGGCAAGGAGCTTTCTTT
>14|TRBJ2-3|-|TRBV20-1|-
CSARLSADTDTQYF
TGCAGTGCTAGATTGTCAGCCGACACAGATACGCAGTATTTT
>14|TRBJ2-7|-|TRBV19|-
CASSVTGATYEQYF
TGTGCCAGTAGTGTGACAGGAGCTACCTACGAGCAGTACTTC
>14|TRBJ1-1|-|TRBV9|few
CASSVVGANTEAFF
TGTGCCAGCAGCGTAGTAGGGGCGAACACTGAAGCTTTCTTT
>15|TRBJ2-4|-|TRBV2|-
CASTSPGLAKNIQYF
TGTGCCAGCACCTCCCCGGGGTTAGCCAAAAACATTCAGTACTTC
>14|TRBJ2-2|-|TRBV12-3/TRBV12-4|many
CASTLRGGAGELFF
TGTGCCAGCACCTTGAGGGGAGGCGCCGGGGAGCTGTTTTTT
>16|TRBJ1-5|TRBD1|TRBV10-3|once
CAISERDSHSNQPQHF
TGTGCCATCAGTGAGCGGGACAGCCATAGCAATCAGCCCCAGCATTTT
>10|TRBJ2-7|-|TRBV20-1|many
CSADPYEQYF
TGCAGTGCTGATCCGTACGAGCAGTACTTC
>17|TRBJ2-1|TRBD2|TRBV4-2|-
CASSQDRGGGSYNEQFF
TGTGCCAGCAGCCAAGATCGCGGGGGTGGGTCCTACAATGAGCAGTTCTTC
>15|TRBJ2-2|-|TRBV6-1|many
CASRITDRNTGELFF
TGTGCCAGCAGAATCACGGACAGGAACACCGGGGAGCTGTTTTTT
>13|TRBJ1-1|TRBD1|TRBV29-1|few
CSVGDRGPPEAFF
TGCAGCGTAGGGGACAGGGGGCCTCCTGAAGCTTTCTTT
>15|TRBJ2-7|TRBD2|TRBV7-9|many
CASSHSASGDFEQYF
TGTGCCAGCAGTCATTCGGCTAGCGGTGACTTCGAGCAGTACTTC
>13|TRBJ2-2|-|TRBV20-1|-
CSARGTNTGELFF
TGCAGTGCGCGGGGAACGAACACCGGGGAGCTGTTTTTT
>16|TRBJ2-2|-|TRBV20-1|few
CSARLPDTSNTGELFF
TGCAGTGCTAGACTACCGGACACCTCGAACACCGGGGAGCTGTTTTTT
>14|TRBJ1-3|TRBD1|TRBV6-1|many
CASSMTGGRNTIYF
TGTGCCAGCAGTATGACAGGGGGGAGAAACACCATATATTTT
>14|TRBJ2-2|-|TRBV24-1|-
CATSDFGMGGELFF
TGTGCCACCAGTGATTTTGGTATGGGCGGGGAGCTGTTTTTT
>15|TRBJ2-5|TRBD1|TRBV7-9|-
CASSSQPGQGETQNF
TGTGCCAGCAGCTCCCAGCCGGGACAGGGTGAGACCCAGAACTTC
>15|TRBJ2-3|TRBD1|TRBV15|many
CATSRDLRGTDTQYF
TGTGCCACCAGCAGAGACCTCAGGGGGACAGATACGCAGTATTTT
>12|TRBJ1-2|-|TRBV30|-
CAWSRSSYGYTF
TGTGCCTGGAGTAGGTCGTCCTATGGCTACACCTTC
>19|TRBJ2-1|-|TRBV24-1|many
CATSDLSGGPYSSYNEQFF
TGTGCCACCAGTGATTTGTCCGGGGGGCCCTATAGCTCCTACAATGAGCAGTTCTTC
>11|TRBJ1-5|-|TRBV6-1|once
CASSEYQPQHF
TGTGCCAGCAGTGAATATCAGCCCCAGCATTTT
>13|TRBJ2-3|-|TRBV12-3/TRBV12-4|-
CASSLLATDTQYF
TGTGCCAGCAGTTTACTAGCCACAGATACGCAGTATTTT
>15|TRBJ2-5|-|TRBV5-5|-
CASSPAPVEWETQYF
TGTGCCAGCAGCCCCGCTCCGGTCGAGTGGGAGACCCAGTACTTC
>15|TRBJ2-1|-|TRBV20-1|few
CSARVGGGPYNEQFF
TGCAGTGCTAGAGTAGGGGGGGGGCCTTACAATGAGCAGTTCTTC
>12|TRBJ2-7|-|TRBV10-3|few
CAIRGASDEQYF
TGTGCCATCAGGGGTGCTAGCGACGAGCAGTACTTC
>17|TRBJ2-6|-|TRBV28|many
CASSLSRGSSGANVLTF
TGTGCCAGCAGCCTTAGTAGGGGTTCATCTGGGGCCAACGTCCTGACTTTC
>13|TRBJ2-5|-|TRBV7-2|-
CASSLGDGETQYF
TGTGCCAGCAGCTTAGGCGATGGCGAGACCCAGTACTTC
>13|TRBJ1-4|-|TRBV11-2|few
CASSSGGNEKLFF
TGTGCCAGCAGCTCCGGGGGAAATGAAAAACTGTTTTTT